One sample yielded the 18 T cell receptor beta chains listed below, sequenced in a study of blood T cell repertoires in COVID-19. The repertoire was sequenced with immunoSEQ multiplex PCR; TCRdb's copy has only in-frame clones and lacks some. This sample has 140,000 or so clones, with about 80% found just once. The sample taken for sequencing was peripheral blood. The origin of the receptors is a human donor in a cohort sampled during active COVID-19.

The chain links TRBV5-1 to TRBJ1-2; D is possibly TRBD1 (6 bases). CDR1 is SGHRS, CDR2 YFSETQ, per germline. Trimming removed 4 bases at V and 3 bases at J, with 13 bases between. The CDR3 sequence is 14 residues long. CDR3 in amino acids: CASSPAPGDYGYTF. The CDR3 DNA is TGCGCCAGCAGCCCGGCCCCAGGGGACTATGGCTACACCTTC.

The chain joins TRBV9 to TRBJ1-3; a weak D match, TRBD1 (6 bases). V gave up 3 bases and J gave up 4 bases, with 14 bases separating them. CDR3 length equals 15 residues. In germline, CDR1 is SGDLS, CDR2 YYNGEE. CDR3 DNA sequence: TGTGCCAGCAGCGCAACCCAGGGGAACGGAAACACCATATATTTT. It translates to CASSATQGNGNTIYF.

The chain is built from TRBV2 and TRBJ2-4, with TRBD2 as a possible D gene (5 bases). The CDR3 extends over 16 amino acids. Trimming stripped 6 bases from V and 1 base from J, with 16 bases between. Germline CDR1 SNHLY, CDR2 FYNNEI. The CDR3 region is CASSADRGLAKNIQYF. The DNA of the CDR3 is TGTGCCAGCAGCGCGGACCGGGGTCTGGCCAAAAACATTCAGTACTTC.

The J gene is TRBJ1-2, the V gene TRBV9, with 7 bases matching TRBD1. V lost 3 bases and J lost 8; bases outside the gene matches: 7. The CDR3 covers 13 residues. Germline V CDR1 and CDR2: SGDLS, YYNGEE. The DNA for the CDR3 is TGTGCCAGCAGCGCGGGACAGAACTGGGGCTACACCTTC. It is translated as CASSAGQNWGYTF.

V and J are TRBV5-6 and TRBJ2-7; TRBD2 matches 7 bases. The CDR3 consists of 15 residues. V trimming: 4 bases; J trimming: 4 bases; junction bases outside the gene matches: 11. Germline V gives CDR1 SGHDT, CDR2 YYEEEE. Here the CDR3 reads CASSRTSVVPYEQYF. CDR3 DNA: TGTGCCAGCAGCCGTACTAGCGTAGTTCCTTACGAGCAGTACTTC. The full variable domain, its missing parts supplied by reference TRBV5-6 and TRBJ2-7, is DAGVTQSPTHLIKTRGQQVTLRCSPKSGHDTVSWYQQALGQGPQFIFQYYEEEERQRGNFPDRFSGHQFPNYSSELNVNALLLGDSALYLCASSRTSVVPYEQYFGPGTRLTVT.

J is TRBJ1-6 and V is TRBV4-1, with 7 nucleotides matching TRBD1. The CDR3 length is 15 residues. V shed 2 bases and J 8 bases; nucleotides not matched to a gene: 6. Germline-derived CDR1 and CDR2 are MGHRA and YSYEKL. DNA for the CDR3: TGCGCCAGCAGCCAACCGGACAGGCTAGATTCACCCCTCCACTTT. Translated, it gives CASSQPDRLDSPLHF.

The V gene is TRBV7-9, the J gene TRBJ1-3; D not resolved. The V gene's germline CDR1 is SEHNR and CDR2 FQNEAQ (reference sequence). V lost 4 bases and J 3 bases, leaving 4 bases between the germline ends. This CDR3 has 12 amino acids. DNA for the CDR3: TGTGCCAGCAGCTCCCTTGGAAACACCATATATTTT. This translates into CASSSLGNTIYF.

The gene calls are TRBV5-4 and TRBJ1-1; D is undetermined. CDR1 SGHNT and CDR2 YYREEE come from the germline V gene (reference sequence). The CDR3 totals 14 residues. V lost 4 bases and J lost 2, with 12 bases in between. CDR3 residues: CASSPNSGNTEAFF. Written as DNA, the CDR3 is TGTGCCAGCAGCCCTAACTCGGGAAACACTGAAGCTTTCTTT.

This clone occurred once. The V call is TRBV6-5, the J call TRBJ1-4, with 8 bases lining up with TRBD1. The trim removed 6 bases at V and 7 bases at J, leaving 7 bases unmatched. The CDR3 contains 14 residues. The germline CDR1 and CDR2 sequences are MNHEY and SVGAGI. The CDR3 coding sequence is TGTGCCAGCAGCCGGGACAGGAGTTTTGAAAAACTGTTTTTT. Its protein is CASSRDRSFEKLFF.

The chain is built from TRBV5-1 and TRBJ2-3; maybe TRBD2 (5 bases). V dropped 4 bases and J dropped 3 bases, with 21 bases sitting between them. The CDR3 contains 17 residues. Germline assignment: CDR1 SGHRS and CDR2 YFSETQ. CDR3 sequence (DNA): TGCGCCAGCAGCGCCATCTCACTCGCCAAGCGGACAGATACGCAGTATTTT. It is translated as CASSAISLAKRTDTQYF.

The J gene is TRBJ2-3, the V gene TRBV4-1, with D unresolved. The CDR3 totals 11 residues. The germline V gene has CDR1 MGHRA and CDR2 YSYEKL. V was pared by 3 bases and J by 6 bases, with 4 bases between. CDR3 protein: CASSHGDTQYF. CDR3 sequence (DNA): TGCGCCAGCAGCCACGGGGATACGCAGTATTTT.

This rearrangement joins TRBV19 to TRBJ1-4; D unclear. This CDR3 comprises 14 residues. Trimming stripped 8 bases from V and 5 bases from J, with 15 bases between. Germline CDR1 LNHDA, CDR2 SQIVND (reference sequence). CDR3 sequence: CASGEWRANEKLFF. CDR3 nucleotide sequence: TGTGCCAGTGGGGAATGGAGGGCAAATGAAAAACTGTTTTTT.

CDR3 nucleotide sequence: TGTGCCAGTAGTATCCTCACAAGCGGAAGCACAGATACGCAGTATTTT. It translates to CASSILTSGSTDTQYF. This chain connects TRBV19 to TRBJ2-3; a possible D gene is TRBD2 (5 bases). Germline CDR1 reads LNHDA; CDR2 reads SQIVND (reference sequence). The germline V and J ends were trimmed by 3 bases and 0 bases, with 13 bases remaining between them. The CDR3 runs 16 residues.

In DNA, the CDR3 is TGTGCCAGCAGCTTAGACAGCTACACTGAAGCTTTCTTT. It translates to CASSLDSYTEAFF. The chain combines TRBV7-9 with TRBJ1-1; D not resolved. Trimming removed 1 base at V and 3 bases at J, with 6 bases between. CDR1 SEHNR and CDR2 FQNEAQ come from the germline V gene (reference sequence). The CDR3 is 13 amino acids.

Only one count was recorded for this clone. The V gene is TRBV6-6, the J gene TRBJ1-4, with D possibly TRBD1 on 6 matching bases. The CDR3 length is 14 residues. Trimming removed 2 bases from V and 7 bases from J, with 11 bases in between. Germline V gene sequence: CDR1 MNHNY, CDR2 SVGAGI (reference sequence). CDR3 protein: CASSYRQGSEKLFF. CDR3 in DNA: TGTGCCAGCAGTTACCGGCAGGGGAGTGAAAAACTGTTTTTT.

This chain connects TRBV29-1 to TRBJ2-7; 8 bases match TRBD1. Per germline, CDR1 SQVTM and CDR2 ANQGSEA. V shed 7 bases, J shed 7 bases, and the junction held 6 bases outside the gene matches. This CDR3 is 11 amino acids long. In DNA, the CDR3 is TGCAGCGCCCGGACAGGGTTAGAGCAGTACTTC. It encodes CSARTGLEQYF.

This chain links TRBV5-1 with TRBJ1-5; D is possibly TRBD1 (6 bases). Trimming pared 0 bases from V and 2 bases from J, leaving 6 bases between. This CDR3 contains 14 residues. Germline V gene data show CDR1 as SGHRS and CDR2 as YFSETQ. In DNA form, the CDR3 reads TGCGCCAGCAGCTTGGCAGGGGGCAATCAGCCCCAGCATTTT. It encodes CASSLAGGNQPQHF.

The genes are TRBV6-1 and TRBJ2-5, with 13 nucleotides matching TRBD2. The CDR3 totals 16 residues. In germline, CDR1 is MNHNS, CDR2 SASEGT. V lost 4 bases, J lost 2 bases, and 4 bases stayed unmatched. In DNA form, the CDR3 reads TGTGCCAGCAGTGGACTAGCGGGGGGTCGGCAAGAGACCCAGTACTTC. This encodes CASSGLAGGRQETQYF.